This T cell receptor beta chain was identified in a study of cytomegalovirus exposure and HLA in healthy donors. Across the study: Earlier, some 180 million T cells were analyzed, and fewer than 120 million unique TCR beta sequences were found among them. Drawn from HLA-typed donors, 83 million or so unique TCRs were held in an early data release. Falling in the Caucasian-associated ancestry cluster were about four fifths of 398 genotyped donors.

The CDR3 is 17 amino acids. Per germline, CDR1 LNHDA and CDR2 SQIVND (reference sequence). The ends were cut back, 10 bases at V and 3 bases at J, with 25 bases in the middle. Among the donors, all were healthy bone marrow donors. The PCR employed 60 Vbeta primers together with 13 Jbeta primers. Repertoires were generated with immunoSEQ multiplex PCR, while TCRdb's copy carries only in-frame clones and drops some. The sample comprises some 190,000 clones, roughly 77% of which are singletons, and 2% to 3% rests with the top ten. This receptor was identified in a woman aged 25 to 39 in good health and CMV-seropositive. V and J are TRBV19 and TRBJ1-3; perhaps TRBD1 as D (6 bases). The specimen was PBMCs. The CDR3 DNA is TGTGCCACCCAACCGTTGGGGGCTGGGTCGAGTGGAAACACCATATATTTT. It specifies CATQPLGAGSSGNTIYF.